A selection of T cell receptor beta chains follows, all from one sample in a study of T cells in Graves' hyperthyroidism and ophthalmopathy. TCRdb re-called the multiplex PCR reads with MiXCR, one entry per CDR3 protein. The table records around 350,000 distinct CDR3 sequences, around 13% of them present only once. What was sequenced was blood. These receptors all stem from a young woman with Graves' ophthalmopathy. The CDR3 runs from the conserved cysteine through the conserved F or W. A D gene is named only where the DNA matches it firmly. Size values are once, few and many counts, or a class for expanded clones, and some rows have none.

D	J	V	size	CDR3	DNA
NA	TRBJ2-1	TRBV3-1	many	CASSQVTNEQFF	TGTGCCAGCAGCCAAGTCACGAATGAGCAGTTCTTC
TRBD1	TRBJ2-2	TRBV4-1	NA	CASSRNDRGLETGELFF	TGCGCCAGCAGCCGGAACGACAGGGGGCTAGAAACCGGGGAGCTGTTTTTT
NA	TRBJ2-2	TRBV7-9	many	CASSRGLAENTGELFF	TGTGCCAGCAGCCGAGGGCTGGCAGAGAACACCGGGGAGCTGTTTTTT
TRBD1	TRBJ2-3	TRBV28	many	CASSHDRVADTQYF	TGTGCCAGCAGCCATGACAGGGTGGCCGATACGCAGTATTTT
TRBD1	TRBJ1-4	TRBV28	NA	CASSLTRDRGVKLFF	TGTGCCAGCAGTCTGACACGGGACAGGGGAGTGAAACTGTTTTTT
TRBD2	TRBJ2-1	TRBV7-9	few	CASSHYLKRLAGAQGEQFF	TGTGCCAGCAGCCACTATCTCAAACGACTAGCGGGGGCCCAGGGTGAGCAGTTCTTC
NA	TRBJ2-7	TRBV11-2	many	CASSSPRAQKYYEQYF	TGTGCCAGCAGTTCGCCTAGAGCACAGAAATACTACGAGCAGTACTTC
NA	TRBJ2-7	TRBV28	many	CASSSHSLTQYF	TGTGCCAGCAGTTCCCATTCTCTGACGCAGTACTTC
NA	TRBJ1-5	TRBV5-6	few	CASSLGGLSAADQPQHF	TGTGCCAGCAGCTTGGGAGGTTTAAGTGCGGCTGATCAGCCCCAGCATTTT
NA	TRBJ2-5	TRBV7-9	many	CASSSGVGDRETQYF	TGTGCCAGCAGCTCAGGAGTCGGGGACCGGGAGACCCAGTACTTC
TRBD1	TRBJ1-2	TRBV6-1	many	CASRPPGTGSYGYTF	TGTGCCAGCAGGCCGCCCGGGACAGGTTCCTATGGCTACACCTTC
NA	TRBJ1-2	TRBV4-1	NA	CASSQGGGSGYTF	TGCGCCAGCAGCCAAGGGGGAGGAAGTGGCTACACCTTC
TRBD1	TRBJ2-1	TRBV3-1	many	CASSPPDRAYNEQFF	TGTGCCAGCAGCCCTCCGGACAGGGCCTACAATGAGCAGTTCTTC